This T cell receptor (beta chain) was recovered during a study of T cells in Graves' hyperthyroidism and ophthalmopathy. The sample holds many counts of this clonotype. Authors of the study amplified TCR beta CDR3 regions from RNA transcripts. First-round RT-PCR of the TCR CDR3 relied on the HTBI primer set. One entry per CDR3 protein results from TCRdb running MiXCR on the multiplex PCR reads. This repertoire shows about 290,000 distinct CDR3 sequences, roughly an eighth found once; its top ten account for 7.9%. Used for diagnoses were clinical symptoms, serum thyroxine and TRAb, thyroid ultrasound and orbital computed tomography. Trimming removed 5 bases from V and 2 bases from J; junction bases left unmatched: 7. CDR1 MNHNS and CDR2 SASEGT come from the germline V gene. This CDR3 region has 15 residues.

The material sequenced was blood. The sequence was obtained from a woman in her thirties or forties with Graves' hyperthyroidism. This chain uses TRBV6-1 with TRBJ1-1; 8 nucleotides line up with TRBD1. The CDR3 DNA reads as TGTGCCAGCAGTAATCCGGGACAGGCAAACACTGAAGCTTTCTTT. The encoded protein is CASSNPGQANTEAFF.